This T cell receptor beta chain derives from a study of early T cells in non-severe SARS-CoV-2 infection. Study-wide background: Sequencing input comprised bulk RNA from unsorted whole blood; chain pairing was not available.

General study findings and limits: Using VDJdb, the matching emphasized anti-spike CD8 responses while missing private and CD4 specificities.

Unique molecular identifiers were attached to individual cDNA molecules. TCRdb used MiXCR to reprocess the 5' RACE reads, holding one entry per CDR3 protein. The repertoire includes about 71,000 distinct CDR3 sequences, 9.5% to 15% of them detected once, and around 2.8% sits in the top ten. This clonotype was recorded a few times. Its antigen remains unidentified. The germline gives CDR1 LGHNA, CDR2 YSLEER. The CDR3 has 16 amino acids. V lost 1 base and J lost 5, with 17 bases in between. This sequence was found in an adult who was a healthcare worker with PCR-confirmed SARS-CoV-2 infection or an uninfected control (not recorded which). Sequences were derived from whole blood, sampled at baseline. The rearrangement uses TRBV4-3 and TRBJ1-2, with a weak D call TRBD1 (5 bases). CDR3 bases: TGCGCCAGCAGCCAAGCTGAGGACGACAGACGTTATGGCTACACCTTC. Its protein is CASSQAEDDRRYGYTF.